This T cell receptor beta chain derives from a study of cytomegalovirus exposure and HLA in healthy donors. Regarding the study as a whole: Certain indistinguishable V segments, among them TRBV6-2 and TRBV6-3, were excluded. With high specificity and sensitivity, the classifier reportedly diagnosed cytomegalovirus status.

With 60 Vbeta and 13 Jbeta primers, the PCR was carried out. Profiling relied on immunoSEQ multiplex PCR, and the TCRdb table lists in-frame clones only, not all of them. The sample gives about 130,000 clones, approximately 80% of which show up once; 1% is in the top ten. This CDR3 is 14 amino acids long. CDR1 and CDR2 (germline): SGHRS, YFSETQ. Trimming removed 0 bases at V and 2 bases at J, with 8 bases between. On this clone itself: Its antigen is undetermined.

The J gene is TRBJ2-5, the V gene TRBV5-1, with a possible D match to TRBD2 (6 bases). Material: PBMCs. The sequence came from a man aged 35 to 55 in good health and CMV-seronegative. The CDR3 DNA reads as TGCGCCAGCAGCTTGGCCAGCGGGCAAGAGACCCAGTACTTC. Translation gives CASSLASGQETQYF.